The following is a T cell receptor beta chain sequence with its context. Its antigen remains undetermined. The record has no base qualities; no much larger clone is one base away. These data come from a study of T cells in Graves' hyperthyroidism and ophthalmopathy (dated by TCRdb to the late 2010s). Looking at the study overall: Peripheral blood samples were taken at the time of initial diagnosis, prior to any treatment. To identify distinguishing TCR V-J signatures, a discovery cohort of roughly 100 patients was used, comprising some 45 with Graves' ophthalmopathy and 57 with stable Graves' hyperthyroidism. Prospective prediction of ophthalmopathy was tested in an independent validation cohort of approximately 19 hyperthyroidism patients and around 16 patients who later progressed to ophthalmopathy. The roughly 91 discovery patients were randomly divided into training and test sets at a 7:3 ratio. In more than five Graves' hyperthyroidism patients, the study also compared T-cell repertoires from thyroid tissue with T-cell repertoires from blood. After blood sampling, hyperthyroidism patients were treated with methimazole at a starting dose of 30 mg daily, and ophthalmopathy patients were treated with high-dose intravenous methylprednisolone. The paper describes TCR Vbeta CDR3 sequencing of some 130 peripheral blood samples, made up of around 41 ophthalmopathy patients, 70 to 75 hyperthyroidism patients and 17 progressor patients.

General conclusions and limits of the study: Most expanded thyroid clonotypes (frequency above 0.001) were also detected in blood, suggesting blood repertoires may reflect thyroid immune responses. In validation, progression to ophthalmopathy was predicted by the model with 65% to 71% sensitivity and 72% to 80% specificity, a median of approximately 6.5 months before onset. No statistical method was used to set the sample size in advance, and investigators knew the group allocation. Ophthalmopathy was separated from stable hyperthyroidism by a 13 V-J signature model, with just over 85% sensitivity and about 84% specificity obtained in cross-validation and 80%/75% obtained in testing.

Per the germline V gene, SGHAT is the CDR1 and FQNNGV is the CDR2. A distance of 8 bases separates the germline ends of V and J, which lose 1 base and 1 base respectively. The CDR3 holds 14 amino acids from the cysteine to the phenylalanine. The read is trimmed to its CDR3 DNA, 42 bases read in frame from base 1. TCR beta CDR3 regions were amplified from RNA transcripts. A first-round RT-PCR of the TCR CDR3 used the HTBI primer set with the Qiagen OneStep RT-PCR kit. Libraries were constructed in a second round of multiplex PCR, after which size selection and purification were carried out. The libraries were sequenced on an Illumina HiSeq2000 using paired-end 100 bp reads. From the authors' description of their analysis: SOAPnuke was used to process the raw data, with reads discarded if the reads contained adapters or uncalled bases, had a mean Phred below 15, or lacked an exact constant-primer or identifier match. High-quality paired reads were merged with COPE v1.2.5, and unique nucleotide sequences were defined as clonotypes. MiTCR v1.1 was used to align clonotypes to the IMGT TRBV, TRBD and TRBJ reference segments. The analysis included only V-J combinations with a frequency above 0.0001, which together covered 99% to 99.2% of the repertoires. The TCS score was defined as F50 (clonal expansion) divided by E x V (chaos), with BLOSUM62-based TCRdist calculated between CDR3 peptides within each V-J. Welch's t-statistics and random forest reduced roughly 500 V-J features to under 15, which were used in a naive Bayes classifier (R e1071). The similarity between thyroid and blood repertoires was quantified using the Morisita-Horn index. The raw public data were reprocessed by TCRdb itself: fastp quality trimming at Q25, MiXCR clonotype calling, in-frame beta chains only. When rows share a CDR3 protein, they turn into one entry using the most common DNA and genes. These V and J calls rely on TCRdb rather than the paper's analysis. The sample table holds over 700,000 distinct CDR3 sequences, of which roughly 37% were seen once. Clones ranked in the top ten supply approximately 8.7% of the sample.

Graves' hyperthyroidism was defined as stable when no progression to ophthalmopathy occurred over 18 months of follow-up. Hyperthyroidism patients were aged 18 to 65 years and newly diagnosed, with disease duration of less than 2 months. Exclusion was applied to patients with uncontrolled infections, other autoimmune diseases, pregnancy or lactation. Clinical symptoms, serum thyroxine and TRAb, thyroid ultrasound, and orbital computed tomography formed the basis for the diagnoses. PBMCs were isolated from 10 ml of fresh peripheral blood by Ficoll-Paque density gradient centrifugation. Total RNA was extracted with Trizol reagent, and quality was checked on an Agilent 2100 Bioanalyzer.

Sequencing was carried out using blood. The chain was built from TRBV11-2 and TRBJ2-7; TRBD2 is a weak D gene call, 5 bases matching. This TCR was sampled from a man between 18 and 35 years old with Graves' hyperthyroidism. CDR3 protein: CASSLVGMSYEQYF. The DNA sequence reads TGTGCCAGCAGCTTAGTCGGGATGTCCTACGAGCAGTACTTC.